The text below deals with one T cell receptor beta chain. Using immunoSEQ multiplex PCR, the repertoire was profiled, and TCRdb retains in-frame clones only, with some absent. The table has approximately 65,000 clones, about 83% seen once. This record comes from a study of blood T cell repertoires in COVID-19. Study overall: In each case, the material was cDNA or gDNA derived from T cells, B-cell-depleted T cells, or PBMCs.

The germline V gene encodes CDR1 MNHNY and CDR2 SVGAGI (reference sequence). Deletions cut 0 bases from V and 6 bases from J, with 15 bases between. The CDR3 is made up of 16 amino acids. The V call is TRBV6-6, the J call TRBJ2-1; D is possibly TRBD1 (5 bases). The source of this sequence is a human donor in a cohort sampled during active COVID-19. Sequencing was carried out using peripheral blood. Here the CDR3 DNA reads TGTGCCAGCAGTTACTCGTTGGCAGGGTACGGCAATGAGCAGTTCTTC. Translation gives CASSYSLAGYGNEQFF.